This T cell receptor beta chain emerged from a study of blood T cell repertoires in COVID-19. Study context: Whether acute or convalescent, the COVID-19 samples came from the United States, Italy and Spain.

Germline V lookup: CDR1 SGHKS, CDR2 YYEKEE (reference sequence). V lost 6 bases, J lost 5 bases, and 4 bases stayed unmatched. The CDR3 spans 14 residues. The data were produced by immunoSEQ multiplex PCR, yet TCRdb's version contains in-frame clones alone and is incomplete. This sample has 300,000 or so clones; over 80% occur once, and the top ten carry around 4%. This receptor was identified in a woman aged 45-65 years with active or convalescent COVID-19. This chain connects TRBV5-5 to TRBJ2-5, with 13 nucleotides matching TRBD2. The source material was peripheral blood. For the CDR3, the DNA is TGTGCCAGCATGGCGACTAGCGGGAGGGAGACCCAGTACTTC. It specifies CASMATSGRETQYF.